This T cell receptor beta chain was identified in a study of cytomegalovirus exposure and HLA in healthy donors. As for the study in general: The roughly 670 first-cohort repertoires shared a platform with the approximately 110 validation repertoires, as reported in a later analysis. Findings and limits, study-wide: Most TCR sequences showed up rarely, but some public TCRs showed up in many donors. The study labeled 164 TCR beta chains cytomegalovirus-associated. First-cohort TCR clusters tended to co-occur in the 130 or so validation repertoires, a later analysis found.

Profiled with immunoSEQ multiplex PCR; TCRdb holds only in-frame clones, not every one. The table shows fewer than 250,000 clones, with approximately 83% occurring only once. In germline, CDR1 is SQVTM, CDR2 ANQGSEA. V gave up 2 bases and J gave up 3 bases; unmatched junction bases: 12. The CDR3 spans 16 residues. Details on this clone: Antigen: not known.

The sequenced material came from PBMCs. This sequence was found in a woman in her 30s in good health and CMV-seropositive. This rearrangement joins TRBV29-1 to TRBJ2-7; 8 bases align to TRBD2. The CDR3 protein is CSVETDGAGAFYEQYF. CDR3 nucleotides: TGCAGCGTTGAAACCGACGGAGCGGGAGCATTCTACGAGCAGTACTTC.